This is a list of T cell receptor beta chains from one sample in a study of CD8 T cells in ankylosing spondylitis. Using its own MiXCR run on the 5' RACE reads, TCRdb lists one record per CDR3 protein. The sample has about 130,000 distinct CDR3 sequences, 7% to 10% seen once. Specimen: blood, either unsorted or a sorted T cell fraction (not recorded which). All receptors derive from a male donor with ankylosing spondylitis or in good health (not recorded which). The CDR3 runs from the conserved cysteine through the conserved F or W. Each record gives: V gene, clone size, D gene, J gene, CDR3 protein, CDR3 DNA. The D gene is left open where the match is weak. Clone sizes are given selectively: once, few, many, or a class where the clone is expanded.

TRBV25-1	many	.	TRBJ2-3	CASRDISDTQYF	TGTGCCAGCAGGGACATTTCAGATACGCAGTATTTT
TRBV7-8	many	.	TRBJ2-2	CASSLGSYAGELFF	TGTGCCAGCAGCTTAGGGAGTTACGCCGGGGAGCTGTTTTTT
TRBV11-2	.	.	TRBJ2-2	CASSSQGYTGELFF	TGTGCCAGCAGCTCCCAGGGTTACACCGGGGAGCTGTTTTTT
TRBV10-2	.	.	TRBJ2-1	CASNDGVNEQFF	TGCGCCAGCAACGATGGGGTCAATGAGCAGTTCTTC
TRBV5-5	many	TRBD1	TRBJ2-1	CASSPWTGHNEQFF	TGTGCCAGCAGCCCGTGGACAGGTCACAATGAGCAGTTCTTC
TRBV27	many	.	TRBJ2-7	CASGFYEQYF	TGTGCCAGCGGATTCTACGAGCAGTACTTC
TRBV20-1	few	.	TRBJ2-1	CSAREASSSYNEQFF	TGCAGTGCTAGGGAAGCGTCCAGCTCCTACAATGAGCAGTTCTTC
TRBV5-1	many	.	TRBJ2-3	CASSSGVTWGTDTQYF	TGCGCCAGCAGTTCGGGGGTAACGTGGGGCACAGATACGCAGTATTTT
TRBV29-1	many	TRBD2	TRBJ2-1	CSVLADLRNEQFF	TGCAGCGTCCTAGCGGACCTCAGGAATGAGCAGTTCTTC
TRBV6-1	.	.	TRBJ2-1	CATQELSYNEQFF	TGTGCCACCCAGGAACTTTCCTACAATGAGCAGTTCTTC
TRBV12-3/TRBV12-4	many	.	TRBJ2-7	CASNLSPSYEQYF	TGTGCCAGCAACCTTAGTCCCTCCTACGAGCAGTACTTC
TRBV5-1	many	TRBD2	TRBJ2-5	CASSLDPAGKETQYF	TGCGCCAGCAGCTTAGATCCAGCGGGAAAAGAGACCCAGTACTTC
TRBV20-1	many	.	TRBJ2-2	CSARDRLPNTGELFF	TGCAGTGCTAGAGATAGACTACCGAACACCGGGGAGCTGTTTTTT
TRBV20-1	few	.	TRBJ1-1	CSAQAAGGYTEAFF	TGCAGTGCCCAAGCTGCGGGGGGCTACACTGAAGCTTTCTTT
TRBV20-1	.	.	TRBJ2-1	CSARGTSTEQFF	TGCAGTGCTCGTGGGACTTCTACTGAGCAGTTCTTC
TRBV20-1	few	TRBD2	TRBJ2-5	CSARVAGVQETQYF	TGCAGTGCTAGAGTGGCGGGGGTCCAAGAGACCCAGTACTTC
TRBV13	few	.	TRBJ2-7	CASSLNLIYEQYF	TGTGCCAGCAGCTTAAACTTAATTTACGAGCAGTACTTC
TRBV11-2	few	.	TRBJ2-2	CASSLGGGHTGELFF	TGTGCCAGCAGCTTAGGTGGAGGGCACACCGGGGAGCTGTTTTTT
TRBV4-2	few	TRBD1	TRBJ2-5	CASSQTDRGETQYF	TGTGCCAGCAGCCAAACGGACAGGGGAGAGACCCAGTACTTC
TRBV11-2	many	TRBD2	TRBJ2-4	CASSPILGLAGLAKNIQYF	TGTGCCAGCAGCCCGATCTTAGGACTAGCGGGACTAGCCAAAAACATTCAGTACTTC
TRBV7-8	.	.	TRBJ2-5	CASSLRLGGETQYF	TGTGCCAGCAGCCTGCGATTGGGGGGAGAGACCCAGTACTTC
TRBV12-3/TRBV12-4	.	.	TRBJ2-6	CASTRGAGANVLTF	TGTGCCAGCACTAGGGGAGCTGGGGCCAACGTCCTGACTTTC
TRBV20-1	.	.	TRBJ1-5	CSASGSNNQPQHF	TGCAGTGCTAGTGGGAGCAACAATCAGCCCCAGCATTTT
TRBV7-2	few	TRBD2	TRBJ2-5	CASSPAAGGPRGETQYF	TGTGCCAGCAGCCCGGCGGCGGGAGGGCCAAGGGGTGAGACCCAGTACTTC
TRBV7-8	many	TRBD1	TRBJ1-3	CASRDRGGAGNTIYF	TGTGCCAGCAGAGACAGGGGAGGGGCTGGAAACACCATATATTTT
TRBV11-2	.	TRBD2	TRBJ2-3	CASSLKQGSGSNTDTQYF	TGTGCCAGCAGCTTAAAACAAGGTAGCGGGTCGAACACAGATACGCAGTATTTT
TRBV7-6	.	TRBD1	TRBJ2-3	CASSLANRGDTQYF	TGTGCCAGCAGCTTAGCCAACAGGGGAGATACGCAGTATTTT
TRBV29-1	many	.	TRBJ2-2	CSVEDPPSTGELFF	TGCAGCGTTGAAGACCCGCCCTCCACCGGGGAGCTGTTTTTT
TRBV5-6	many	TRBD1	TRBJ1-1	CASSLRQGISTEAFF	TGTGCCAGCAGCTTAAGACAGGGGATCAGCACTGAAGCTTTCTTT
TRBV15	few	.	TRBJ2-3	CATSRGERSYTDTQYF	TGTGCCACCAGCAGAGGGGAGCGATCTTACACAGATACGCAGTATTTT
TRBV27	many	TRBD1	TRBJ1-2	CASSSPGQGVYGYTF	TGTGCCAGCAGTTCGCCGGGACAGGGGGTCTATGGCTACACCTTC
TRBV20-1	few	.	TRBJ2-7	CSARVLGLALSSYEQYF	TGCAGTGCTAGAGTTTTGGGGCTAGCTTTAAGCTCCTACGAGCAGTACTTC
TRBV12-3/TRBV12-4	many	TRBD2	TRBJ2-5	CASSLVGLGSPGETQYF	TGTGCCAGCAGTTTAGTGGGACTAGGTTCCCCGGGGGAGACCCAGTACTTC
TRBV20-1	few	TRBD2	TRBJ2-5	CSALGTSGKETQYF	TGCAGTGCTTTAGGGACTAGCGGTAAAGAGACCCAGTACTTC
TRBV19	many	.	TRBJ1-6	CASGYLSPLHF	TGTGCCAGTGGGTATCTTTCACCCCTCCACTTT
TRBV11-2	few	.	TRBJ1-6	CASSLFVAESPLHF	TGTGCCAGCAGCTTATTTGTGGCGGAATCACCCCTCCACTTT
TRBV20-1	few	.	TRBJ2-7	CSANGRADSYEQYF	TGCAGTGCAAACGGGCGAGCGGACTCCTACGAGCAGTACTTC
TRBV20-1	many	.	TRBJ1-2	CSARDLEYHGYTF	TGCAGTGCTAGAGATCTGGAGTACCATGGCTACACCTTC
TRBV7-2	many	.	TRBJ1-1	CASSLGPQVNTEAFF	TGTGCCAGCAGCTTAGGGCCCCAGGTAAACACTGAAGCTTTCTTT
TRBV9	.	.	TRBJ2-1	CASSSSGANPYNEQFF	TGTGCCAGCAGTTCCTCTGGCGCCAACCCTTACAATGAGCAGTTCTTC
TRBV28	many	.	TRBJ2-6	CAIRGSGANVLTF	TGTGCCATCCGGGGGTCTGGGGCCAACGTCCTGACTTTC
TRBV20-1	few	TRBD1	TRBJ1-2	CSASLRDRGLGAF	TGCAGTGCTAGCCTCCGGGACAGGGGGCTGGGAGCCTTC
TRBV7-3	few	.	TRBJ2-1	CASSSGATSSYNEQFF	TGTGCCAGCAGCTCCGGGGCGACTAGCTCCTACAATGAGCAGTTCTTC
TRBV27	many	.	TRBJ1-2	CASSLSGTTYGYTF	TGTGCCAGCAGTTTATCCGGGACAACCTATGGCTACACCTTC